The 9 T cell receptor beta chains reported below all come from one sample, sequenced in a study of T cells after posttransplantation cyclophosphamide. Some clones are missing from TCRdb's copy, which holds only in-frame ones; the method was immunoSEQ multiplex PCR. The table records roughly 21,000 clones, 86% of them present only once. Methotrexate plus calcineurin inhibitor accompanied controls' myeloablative marrow transplants; sampling was 1 year later. The source material was PBMCs, sampled 350 to 400 days after allogeneic stem cell transplant with calcineurin inhibitor and methotrexate. The receptors were gathered from a female patient between 30 and 39 years old who received an allogeneic stem cell transplant from an unrelated donor, was CMV-positive, and had acute and chronic GVHD. Some T cells may be the graft donor's.

The gene calls are TRBV27 and TRBJ2-5; TRBD2 agrees at 10 bases. Trimming at V came to 7 bases and at J to 7 bases, leaving 12 bases not matched to a gene. The CDR3 covers 15 residues. Germline assignment: CDR1 MNHEY and CDR2 SMNVEV (reference sequence). CDR3 nucleotides: TGTGCCAGCACTCTACCTTCTAGCGGGGGAGGGACCCAGTACTTC. Encoded protein: CASTLPSSGGGTQYF.

The count of this clone is one. The gene calls are TRBV15 and TRBJ2-1; TRBD2 matches at 12 bases. V shed 2 bases, J shed 7 bases, and the junction held 6 bases outside the gene matches. There are 16 residues in the CDR3. Germline CDR1 reads LNHNV; CDR2 reads YYDKDF (reference sequence). The CDR3 bases are TGTGCCACCAGCAGAATACTAGCGGGAGGAACGAATGAGCAGTTCTTC. Amino acids: CATSRILAGGTNEQFF.

CDR3 region: CASIKSRGSGANVLTF. CDR3 DNA: TGTGCCAGTATTAAAAGCAGGGGTTCTGGGGCCAACGTCCTGACTTTC. This chain uses TRBV19 with TRBJ2-6, with D possibly being TRBD1 (6 bases). The V end was cut by 7 bases, the J end by 1 base, with 14 bases between. The CDR3 has 16 residues. Germline V gene sequence: CDR1 LNHDA, CDR2 SQIVND (reference sequence).

The rearrangement joins TRBV7-9 to TRBJ2-2; 7 bases agree with TRBD1. The CDR3 is made up of 14 amino acids. CDR1 is SEHNR, CDR2 FQNEAQ, per germline (reference sequence). The V gene end was trimmed by 6 bases and the J gene end by 2 bases; junction bases not matched to a gene: 3. This chain's CDR3 is CASSRDSNTGELFF. As DNA, the CDR3 is TGTGCCAGCAGTCGGGACAGCAACACCGGGGAGCTGTTTTTT. Together with reference TRBV7-9 and TRBJ2-2, the CDR3 gives the full variable domain: DTGVSQNPRHKITKRGQNVTFRCDPISEHNRLYWYRQTLGQGPEFLTYFQNEAQLEKSRLLSDRFSAERPKGSFSTLEIQRTEQGDSAMYLCASSRDSNTGELFFGEGSRLTVL.

V gene TRBV6-6 combines with J gene TRBJ1-3, with a tentative D call TRBD1 (6 bases). Trimming took off 9 bases at V and 1 base at J, with 19 bases between the two ends. The CDR3 spans 16 residues. The germline CDR1 and CDR2 sequences are MNHNY and SVGAGI (reference sequence). CDR3 bases: TGTGCCAGTTCGGATCCCGGGACACTATCTGGAAACACCATATATTTT. Amino acid sequence: CASSDPGTLSGNTIYF.

This rearrangement joins TRBV2 to TRBJ2-3; 8 bases are shared with TRBD2. The V and J ends lost 10 bases and 4 bases, in that order; junction bases with no gene match: 7. Germline assignment: CDR1 SNHLY and CDR2 FYNNEI. The CDR3 is made up of 13 amino acids. The CDR3 region is CATGGLSSDTQYF. The DNA of the CDR3 is TGTGCCACGGGGGGGTTATCTTCAGATACGCAGTATTTT.

The rearrangement uses TRBV9 and TRBJ2-5, with D possibly TRBD2 on 6 matching bases. V was cut by 3 bases and J by 4 bases, with 10 bases left in between. Germline V gene data show CDR1 as SGDLS and CDR2 as YYNGEE. The CDR3 has 13 amino acids. The CDR3 nucleotides are TGTGCCAGCAGCGGAGCGCGGGGAGAGACCCAGTACTTC. Translation gives CASSGARGETQYF.

This chain links TRBV2 with TRBJ2-2; D remains ambiguous. V was trimmed by 6 bases and J by 4 bases, leaving 12 bases between them. Germline V gene data show CDR1 as SNHLY and CDR2 as FYNNEI. The CDR3 is made up of 14 amino acids. CDR3 in amino acids: CASSEPYGTGELFF. CDR3 DNA sequence: TGTGCCAGCAGCGAACCCTATGGCACCGGGGAGCTGTTTTTT. The variable domain in full, completed from reference TRBV2 and TRBJ2-2, reads EPEVTQTPSHQVTQMGQEVILRCVPISNHLYFYWYRQILGQKVEFLVSFYNNEISEKSEIFDDQFSVERPDGSNFTLKIRSTKLEDSAMYFCASSEPYGTGELFFGEGSRLTVL.

This clone appeared a single time. This sequence joins TRBV5-1 and TRBJ2-1, with 7 bases matching TRBD2. CDR3 length equals 16 residues. Trimming at V came to 0 bases and at J to 4 bases, leaving 7 bases not matched to a gene. Germline V gives CDR1 SGHRS, CDR2 YFSETQ. The CDR3 nucleotides read TGCGCCAGCAGCTTGGGACTAGCTGGGGCATACAATGAGCAGTTCTTC. Its translation: CASSLGLAGAYNEQFF.